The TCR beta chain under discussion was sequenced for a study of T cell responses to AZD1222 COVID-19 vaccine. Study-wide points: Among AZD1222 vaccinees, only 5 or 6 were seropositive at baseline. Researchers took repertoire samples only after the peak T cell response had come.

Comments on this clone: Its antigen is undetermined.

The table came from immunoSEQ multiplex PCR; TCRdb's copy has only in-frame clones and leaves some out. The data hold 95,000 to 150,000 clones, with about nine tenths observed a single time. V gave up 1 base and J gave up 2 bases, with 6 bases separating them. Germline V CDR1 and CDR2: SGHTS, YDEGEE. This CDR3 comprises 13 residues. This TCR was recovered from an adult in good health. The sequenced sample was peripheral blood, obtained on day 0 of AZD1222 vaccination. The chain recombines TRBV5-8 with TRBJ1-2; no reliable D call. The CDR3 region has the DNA TGTGCCAGCAGCTTGTTAATCAACTATGGCTACACCTTC. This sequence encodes CASSLLINYGYTF.